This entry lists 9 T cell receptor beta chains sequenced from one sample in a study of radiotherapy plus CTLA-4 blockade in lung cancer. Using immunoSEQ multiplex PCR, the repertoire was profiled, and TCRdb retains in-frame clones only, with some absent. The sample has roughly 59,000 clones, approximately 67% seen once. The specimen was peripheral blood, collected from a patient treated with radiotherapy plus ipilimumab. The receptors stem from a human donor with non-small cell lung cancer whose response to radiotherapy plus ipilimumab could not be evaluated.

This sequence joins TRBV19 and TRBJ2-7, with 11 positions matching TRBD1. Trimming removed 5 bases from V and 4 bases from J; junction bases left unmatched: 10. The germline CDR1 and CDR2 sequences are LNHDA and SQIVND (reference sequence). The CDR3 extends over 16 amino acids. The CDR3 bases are TGTGCCAGTAGTCCCCCGTTTGGGACAGGGGGGTACGAGCAGTACTTC. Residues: CASSPPFGTGGYEQYF.

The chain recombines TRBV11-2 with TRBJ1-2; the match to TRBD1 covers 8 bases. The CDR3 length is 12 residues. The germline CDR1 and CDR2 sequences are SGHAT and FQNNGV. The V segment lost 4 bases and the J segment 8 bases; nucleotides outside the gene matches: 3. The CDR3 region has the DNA TGTGCCAGCAGCTCTACAGGGGGAGGCTACACCTTC. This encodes CASSSTGGGYTF.

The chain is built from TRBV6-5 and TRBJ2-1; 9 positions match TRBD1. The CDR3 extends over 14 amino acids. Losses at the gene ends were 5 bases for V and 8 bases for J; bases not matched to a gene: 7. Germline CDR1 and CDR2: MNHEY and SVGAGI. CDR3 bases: TGTGCCAGCAGTACAGGGGGCGGAGGATATGAGCAGTTCTTC. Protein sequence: CASSTGGGGYEQFF.

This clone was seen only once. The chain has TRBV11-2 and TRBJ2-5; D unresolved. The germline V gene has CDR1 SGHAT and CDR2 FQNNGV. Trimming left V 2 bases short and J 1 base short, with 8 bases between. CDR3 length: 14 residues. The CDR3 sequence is CASSLQPGQETQYF. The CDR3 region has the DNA TGTGCCAGCAGCTTACAGCCGGGCCAAGAGACCCAGTACTTC.

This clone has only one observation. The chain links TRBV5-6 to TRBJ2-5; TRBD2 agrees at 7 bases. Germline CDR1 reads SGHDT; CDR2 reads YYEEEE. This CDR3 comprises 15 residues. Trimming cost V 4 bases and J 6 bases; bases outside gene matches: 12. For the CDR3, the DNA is TGTGCCAGCAGCCCGCCCCCGGGGGGAACGAAGACCCAGTACTTC. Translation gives CASSPPPGGTKTQYF. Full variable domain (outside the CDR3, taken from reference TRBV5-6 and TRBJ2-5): DAGVTQSPTHLIKTRGQQVTLRCSPKSGHDTVSWYQQALGQGPQFIFQYYEEEERQRGNFPDRFSGHQFPNYSSELNVNALLLGDSALYLCASSPPPGGTKTQYFGPGTRLLVL.

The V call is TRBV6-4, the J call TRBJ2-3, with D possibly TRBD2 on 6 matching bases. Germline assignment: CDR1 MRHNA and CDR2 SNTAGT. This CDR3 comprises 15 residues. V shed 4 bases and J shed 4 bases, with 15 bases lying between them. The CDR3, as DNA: TGTGCCAGCAGTGCCGATCCGTCGGGGGCAGATACGCAGTATTTT. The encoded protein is CASSADPSGADTQYF.

The chain's CDR3 is CSVEEQGQGNYGYTF. CDR3 DNA sequence: TGCAGCGTTGAAGAACAGGGACAGGGGAACTATGGCTACACCTTC. V and J are TRBV29-1 and TRBJ1-2, with TRBD1 matching 10 bases. The CDR3 contains 15 residues. Germline CDR1 and CDR2: SQVTM and ANQGSEA. The V and J ends lost 0 bases and 2 bases, in that order; junction bases with no gene match: 3.

The DNA of the CDR3 is TGTGCCAGCTCACCATTGGGACAGGGCTCCTACGAGCAGTACTTC. Its translation: CASSPLGQGSYEQYF. This chain uses TRBV18 with TRBJ2-5; 9 bases line up with TRBD1. The end of the DNA is better explained by TRBJ2-7, so the J call may be wrong. The germline CDR1 and CDR2 sequences are KGHSH and LQKENI. The CDR3 covers 15 residues.

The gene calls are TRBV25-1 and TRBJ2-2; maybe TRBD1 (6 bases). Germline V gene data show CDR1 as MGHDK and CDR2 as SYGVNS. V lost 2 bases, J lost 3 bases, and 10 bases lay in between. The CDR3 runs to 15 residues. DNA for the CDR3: TGTGCCAGCAGTGAACAGGGGTCCCACACCGGGGAGCTGTTTTTT. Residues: CASSEQGSHTGELFF. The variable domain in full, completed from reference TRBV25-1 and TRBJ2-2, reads EADIYQTPRYLVIGTGKKITLECSQTMGHDKMYWYQQDPGMELHLIHYSYGVNSTEKGDLSSESTVSRIRTEHFPLTLESARPSHTSQYLCASSEQGSHTGELFFGEGSRLTVL.